The TCR beta chain under discussion was sequenced for a study of identical twins. For this clonotype: Its target is unknown.

In TCRdb, the 5' RACE reads were re-called with MiXCR into one record per CDR3 protein. The sample holds 400,000 to 550,000 distinct CDR3 sequences; around 24% are singletons and the top ten take around 3%. Study results and caveats: Findings came from cross-sectional statistics, without long-term follow-up of donors. Insertions ran lower in abundant cord blood beta clonotypes, though not in memory repertoires.

The V end lost 8 bases, the J end lost 4 bases, and 11 bases lay between the germline ends. This CDR3 comprises 12 residues. The sample was also reused in another study, on T cells expressing NK-cell markers. In that study: Expanded NKG2C+ T cell clones had unclear HCMV specificity.

What was sequenced was CD4+ T cells sorted from blood. The sequence was obtained from a woman younger than 30 in good health. V and J are TRBV12-3 or TRBV12-4 and TRBJ2-5; a weak D match, TRBD2 (6 bases). The CDR3, as DNA: TGTGCCAGCGGGATGGGGGGAGAGACCCAGTACTTC. Translation: CASGMGGETQYF.